The T cell receptor (beta chain) described here comes from a study of blood T cell repertoires in COVID-19. The overall study: Some COVID-19 samples were acute and others convalescent; all came from the United States, Italy and Spain. The cDNA or gDNA used as material had been derived from T cells, B-cell-depleted T cells, or PBMCs.

This CDR3 has 14 amino acids. CDR1 and CDR2 (germline): SGHAT, FQNNGV. The germline V and J ends were trimmed by 5 bases and 10 bases, with 15 bases remaining between them. Original data processing: Using reference gene primer amplification, nucleated cell counts were estimated. Measured with immunoSEQ multiplex PCR; TCRdb has only the in-frame clones, and not every one. V, J and clone size are taken as reported in that table, and D and trimming were inferred from the DNA itself. The sample records some 80,000 clones, around 80% being singletons. The TCR sequence derives from a human donor in a cohort sampled during active COVID-19. The J gene is TRBJ1-6, the V gene TRBV11-2; D gene uncertain. Source material: peripheral blood. The CDR3 nucleotides read TGTGCCAGCAGCATCGGACGAGGGCAATCACCCCTCCACTTT. It translates to CASSIGRGQSPLHF.